The following is a T cell receptor beta chain sequence with its context. The antigen remains unidentified. The record originates from a study of a mutant IDH1 vaccine in newly diagnosed glioma. In the study overall: Onset of vaccination occurred 4-6 weeks following radiotherapy alone, or with temozolomide cycles. Receipt of radiotherapy, temozolomide, or both preceded the study, and most received both. V12 took place at week 35, and V13 at week 47.

This table comes from immunoSEQ multiplex PCR, and its TCRdb copy is limited to in-frame clones, with some not included. The sample yields tens of thousands of clones, just under 80% seen once. As to time point: week 35, safety follow-up. Every single dose of the vaccine, 300 ug of mutant IDH1 20-mer peptide, came with topical imiquimod. The clonotype was recovered from a man between 40 and 49 years old with glioma. Some clones in this sample may be carry-over from other donors' samples. Source: PBMCs, taken from a glioma patient whose treatment included an IDH1 peptide vaccine.

For the CDR3, the DNA is TGCAGCGTATCTGGGGCAGTCAGGGAGACCCAGTACTTC. Its protein is CSVSGAVRETQYF. The chain uses TRBV29-1 and TRBJ2-5; maybe TRBD1 (5 bases). The CDR3 spans 13 residues. The germline CDR1 and CDR2 sequences are SQVTM and ANQGSEA. V lost 6 bases and J 5 bases, leaving 16 bases between the germline ends.